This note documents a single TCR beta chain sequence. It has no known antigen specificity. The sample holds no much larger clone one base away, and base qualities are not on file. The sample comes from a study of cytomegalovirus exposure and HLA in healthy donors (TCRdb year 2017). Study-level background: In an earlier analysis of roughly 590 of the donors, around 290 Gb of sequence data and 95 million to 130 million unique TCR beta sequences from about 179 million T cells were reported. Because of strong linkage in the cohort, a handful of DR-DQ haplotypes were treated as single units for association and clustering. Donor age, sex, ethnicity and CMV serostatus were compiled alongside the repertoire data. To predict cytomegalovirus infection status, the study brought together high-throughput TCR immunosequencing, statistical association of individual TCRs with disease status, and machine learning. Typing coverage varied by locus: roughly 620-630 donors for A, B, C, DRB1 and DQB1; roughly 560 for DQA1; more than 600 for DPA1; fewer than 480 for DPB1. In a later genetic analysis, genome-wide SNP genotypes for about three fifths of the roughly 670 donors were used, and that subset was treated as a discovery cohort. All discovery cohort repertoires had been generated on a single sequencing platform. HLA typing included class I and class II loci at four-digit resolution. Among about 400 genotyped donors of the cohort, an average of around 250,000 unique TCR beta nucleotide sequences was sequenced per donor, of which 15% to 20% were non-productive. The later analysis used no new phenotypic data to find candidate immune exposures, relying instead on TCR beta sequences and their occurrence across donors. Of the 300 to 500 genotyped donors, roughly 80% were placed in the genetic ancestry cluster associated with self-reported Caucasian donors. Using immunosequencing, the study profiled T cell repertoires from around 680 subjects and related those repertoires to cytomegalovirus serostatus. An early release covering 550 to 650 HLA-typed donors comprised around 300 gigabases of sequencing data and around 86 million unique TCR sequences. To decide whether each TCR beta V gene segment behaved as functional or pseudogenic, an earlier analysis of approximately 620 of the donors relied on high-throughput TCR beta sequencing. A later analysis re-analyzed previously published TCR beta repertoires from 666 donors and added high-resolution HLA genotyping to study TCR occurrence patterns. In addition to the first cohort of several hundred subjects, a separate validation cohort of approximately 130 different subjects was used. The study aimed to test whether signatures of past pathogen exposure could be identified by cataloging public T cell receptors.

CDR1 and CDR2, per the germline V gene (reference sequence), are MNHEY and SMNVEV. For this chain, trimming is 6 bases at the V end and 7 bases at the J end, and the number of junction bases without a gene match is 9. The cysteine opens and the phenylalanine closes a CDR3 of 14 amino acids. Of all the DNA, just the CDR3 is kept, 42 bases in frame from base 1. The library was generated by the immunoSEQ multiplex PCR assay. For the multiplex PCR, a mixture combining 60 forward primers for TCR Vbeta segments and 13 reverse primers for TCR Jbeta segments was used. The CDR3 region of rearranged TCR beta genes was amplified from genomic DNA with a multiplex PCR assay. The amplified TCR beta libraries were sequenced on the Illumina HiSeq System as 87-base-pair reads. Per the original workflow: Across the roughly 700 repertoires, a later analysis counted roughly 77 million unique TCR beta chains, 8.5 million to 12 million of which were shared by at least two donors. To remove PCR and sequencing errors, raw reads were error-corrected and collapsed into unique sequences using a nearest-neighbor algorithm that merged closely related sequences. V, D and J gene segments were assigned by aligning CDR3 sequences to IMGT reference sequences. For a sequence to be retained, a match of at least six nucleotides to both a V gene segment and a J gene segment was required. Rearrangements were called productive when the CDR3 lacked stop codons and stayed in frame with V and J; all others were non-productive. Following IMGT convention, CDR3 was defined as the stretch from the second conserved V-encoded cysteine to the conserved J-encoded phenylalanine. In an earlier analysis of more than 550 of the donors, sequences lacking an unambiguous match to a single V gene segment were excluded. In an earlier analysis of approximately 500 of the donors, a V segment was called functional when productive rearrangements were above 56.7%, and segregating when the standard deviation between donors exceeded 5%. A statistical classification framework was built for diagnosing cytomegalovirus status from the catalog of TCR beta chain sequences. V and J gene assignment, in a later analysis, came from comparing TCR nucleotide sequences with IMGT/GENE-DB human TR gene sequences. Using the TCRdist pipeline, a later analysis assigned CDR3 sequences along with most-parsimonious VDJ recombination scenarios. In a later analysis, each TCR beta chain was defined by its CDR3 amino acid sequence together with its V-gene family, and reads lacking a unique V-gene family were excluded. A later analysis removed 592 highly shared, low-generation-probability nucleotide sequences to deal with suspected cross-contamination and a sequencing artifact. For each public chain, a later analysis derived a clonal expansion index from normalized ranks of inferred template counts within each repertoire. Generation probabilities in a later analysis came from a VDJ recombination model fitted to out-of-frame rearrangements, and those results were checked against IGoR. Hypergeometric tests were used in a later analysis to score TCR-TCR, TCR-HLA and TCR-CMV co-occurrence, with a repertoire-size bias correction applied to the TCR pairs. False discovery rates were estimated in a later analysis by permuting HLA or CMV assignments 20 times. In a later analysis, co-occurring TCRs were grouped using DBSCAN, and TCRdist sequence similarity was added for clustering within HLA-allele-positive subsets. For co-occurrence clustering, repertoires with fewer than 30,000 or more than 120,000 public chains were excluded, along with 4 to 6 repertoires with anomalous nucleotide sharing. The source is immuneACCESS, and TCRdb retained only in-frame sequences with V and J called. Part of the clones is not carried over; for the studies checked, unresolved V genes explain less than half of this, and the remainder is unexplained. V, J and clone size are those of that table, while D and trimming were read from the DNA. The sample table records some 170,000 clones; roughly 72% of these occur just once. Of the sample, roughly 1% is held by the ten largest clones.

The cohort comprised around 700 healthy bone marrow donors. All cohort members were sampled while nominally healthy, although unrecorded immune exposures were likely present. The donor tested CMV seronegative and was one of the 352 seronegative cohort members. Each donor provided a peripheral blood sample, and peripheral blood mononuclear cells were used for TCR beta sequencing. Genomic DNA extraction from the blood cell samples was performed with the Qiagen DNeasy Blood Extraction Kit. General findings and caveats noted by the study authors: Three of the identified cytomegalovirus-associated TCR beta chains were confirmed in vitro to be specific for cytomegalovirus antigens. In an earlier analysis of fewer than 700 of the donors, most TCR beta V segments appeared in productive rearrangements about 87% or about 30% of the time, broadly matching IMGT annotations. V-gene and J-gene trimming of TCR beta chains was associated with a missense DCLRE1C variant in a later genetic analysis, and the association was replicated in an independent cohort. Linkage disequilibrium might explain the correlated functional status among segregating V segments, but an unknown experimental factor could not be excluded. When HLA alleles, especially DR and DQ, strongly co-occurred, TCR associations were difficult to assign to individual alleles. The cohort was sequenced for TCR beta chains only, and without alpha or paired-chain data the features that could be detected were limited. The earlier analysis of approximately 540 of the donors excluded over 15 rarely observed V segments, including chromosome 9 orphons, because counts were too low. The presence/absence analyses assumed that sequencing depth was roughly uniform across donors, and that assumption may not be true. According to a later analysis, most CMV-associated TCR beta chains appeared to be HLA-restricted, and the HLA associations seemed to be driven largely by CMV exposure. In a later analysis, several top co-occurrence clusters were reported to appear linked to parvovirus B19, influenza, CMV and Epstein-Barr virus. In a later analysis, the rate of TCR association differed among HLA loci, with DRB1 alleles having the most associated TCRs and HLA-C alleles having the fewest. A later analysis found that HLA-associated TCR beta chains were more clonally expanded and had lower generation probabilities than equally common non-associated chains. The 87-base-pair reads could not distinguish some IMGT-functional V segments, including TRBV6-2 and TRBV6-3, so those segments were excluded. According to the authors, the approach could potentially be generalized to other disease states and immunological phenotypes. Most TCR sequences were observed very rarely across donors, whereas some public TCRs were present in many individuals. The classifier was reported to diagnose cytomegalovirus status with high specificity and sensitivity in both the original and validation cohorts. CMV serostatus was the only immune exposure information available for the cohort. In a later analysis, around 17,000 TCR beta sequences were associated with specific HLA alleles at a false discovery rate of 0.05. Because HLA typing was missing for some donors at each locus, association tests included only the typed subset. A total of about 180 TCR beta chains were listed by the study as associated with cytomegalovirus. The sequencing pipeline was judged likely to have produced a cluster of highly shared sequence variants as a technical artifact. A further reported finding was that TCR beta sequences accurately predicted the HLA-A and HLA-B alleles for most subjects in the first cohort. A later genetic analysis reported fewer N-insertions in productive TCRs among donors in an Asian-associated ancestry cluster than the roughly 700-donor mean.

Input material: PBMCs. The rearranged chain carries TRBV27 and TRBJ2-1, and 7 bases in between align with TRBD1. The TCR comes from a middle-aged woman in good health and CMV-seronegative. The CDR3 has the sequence CASSLEGGPNEQFF. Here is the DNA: TGTGCCAGCAGCTTGGAAGGGGGCCCGAATGAGCAGTTCTTC.